This passage covers 3 T cell receptor beta chains from one sample sequenced in a study of T-cell memory formation after mild COVID-19. One entry per CDR3 protein results from TCRdb running MiXCR on the 5' RACE reads. Among 280,000 or so distinct CDR3 sequences listed, approximately 8% were seen once. The sample was PBMCs or a T cell subset sorted from them (not recorded which). The receptors originated from a man aged 18 to 29 who had mild COVID-19 (a few samples of this study predate the infection). Cell type and time point are not known.

This chain links TRBV10-3 with TRBJ2-5, with no clear D. Per the germline V gene, CDR1 is ENHRY and CDR2 is SYGVKD. Between the trimmed V and J ends, which lost 3 bases and 5 bases, there was a span of 4 bases. The CDR3 spans 11 residues. In nucleotides, the CDR3 is TGTGCCATCAGTGAACAGGAGACCCAGTACTTC. Protein: CAISEQETQYF.

The gene calls are TRBV9 and TRBJ2-7, with 7 bases aligning to TRBD2. CDR1 SGDLS and CDR2 YYNGEE come from the germline V gene. J gave up 0 bases and V 4 bases, and 4 bases lay outside the gene matches. The CDR3 has 14 amino acids. In DNA form, the CDR3 reads TGTGCCAGCAGCTCGCGGGGGTTCTCCTACGAGCAGTACTTC. It codes for CASSSRGFSYEQYF.

The CDR3 here is CSATGVGGYTF. CDR3 sequence (DNA): TGCAGTGCTACAGGGGTGGGAGGCTACACCTTC. The genes are TRBV20-1 and TRBJ1-2; maybe TRBD1 (6 bases). The CDR3 has 11 residues. The V end lost 4 bases, the J end lost 8 bases, and 11 bases lay between the germline ends. Germline-derived CDR1 and CDR2 are DFQATT and SNEGSKA (reference sequence).